This T cell receptor beta chain was sequenced for a study of blood T cell repertoires in COVID-19. Clones were read by immunoSEQ multiplex PCR, and TCRdb kept only the in-frame ones, dropping some. The table shows under 250,000 clones, with nearly 90% occurring only once. The V gene's germline CDR1 is SGDLS and CDR2 YYNGEE. Trimming removed 0 bases at V and 7 bases at J, with 14 bases between. CDR3 length equals 15 residues. The specimen sequenced was peripheral blood. The chain links TRBV9 to TRBJ1-5; D may be TRBD1 (6 bases). The receptor comes from a man aged 45-60 years with COVID-19, enrolled during active disease. This chain's CDR3 is CASSVGQGLHQPQHF. CDR3 DNA sequence: TGTGCCAGCAGCGTAGGGCAGGGGCTGCACCAGCCCCAGCATTTT.